This T cell receptor (beta chain) was identified during a study of T cells in localized non-small cell lung cancer. Study observations and caveats: In adjacent lung appeared a median approximately 61 of the top 100 tumor clones.

For this clone: The antigen is not known.

V lost 1 base, J lost 0 bases, and 2 bases lay in between. The CDR3 has 14 amino acids. Germline V gene sequence: CDR1 SGHNT, CDR2 YYREEE (reference sequence). Sequenced by immunoSEQ multiplex PCR; TCRdb stores in-frame clones only, minus some. The sample consists of 70,000 to 95,000 clones, about nine tenths of them appearing once. This clonotype was obtained from a woman between 35 and 75 years old with stage II squamous cell lung carcinoma. The chain joins TRBV5-4 to TRBJ2-6; D gene ambiguous. The input for sequencing was PBMCs, taken before any cancer treatment. The CDR3 loop reads CASSLSSGANVLTF. The CDR3, as DNA: TGTGCCAGCAGCTTGAGCTCTGGGGCCAACGTCCTGACTTTC.